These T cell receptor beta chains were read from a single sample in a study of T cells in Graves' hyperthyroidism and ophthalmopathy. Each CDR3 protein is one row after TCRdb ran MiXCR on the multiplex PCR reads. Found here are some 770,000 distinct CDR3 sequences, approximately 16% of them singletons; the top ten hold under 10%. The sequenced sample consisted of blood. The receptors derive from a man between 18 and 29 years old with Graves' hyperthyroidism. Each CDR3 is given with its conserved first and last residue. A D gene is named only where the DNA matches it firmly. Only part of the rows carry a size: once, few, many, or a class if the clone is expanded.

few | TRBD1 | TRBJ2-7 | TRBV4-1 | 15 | TGCGCCAGCAGCCAGCTTCACAGGGGGCTAGGAGAGCAGTACTTC | CASSQLHRGLGEQYF
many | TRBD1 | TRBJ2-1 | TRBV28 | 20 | TGTGCCAGCAGTCCTTACTTCTACCCAGGGACAGGGAGCTCCTACAATGAGCAGTTCTTC | CASSPYFYPGTGSSYNEQFF
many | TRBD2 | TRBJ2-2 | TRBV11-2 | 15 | TGTGCCAGCAGCTTAACTAGCGGATACACCGGGGAGCTGTTTTTT | CASSLTSGYTGELFF
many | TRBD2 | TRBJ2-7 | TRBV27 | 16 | TGTGCCAGCAGTACCTCGGCTAGCGGGAGGGCCATCGAGCAGTACTTC | CASSTSASGRAIEQYF
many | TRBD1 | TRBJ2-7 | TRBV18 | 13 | TGTGCCAGCTCACCCCCACAGGGGAGCGAGCAGTACTTC | CASSPPQGSEQYF
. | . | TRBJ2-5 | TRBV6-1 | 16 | TGTGCCAGCAGGCTACACCCAAACCTGATGAAAGAGACCCAGTACTTC | CASRLHPNLMKETQYF
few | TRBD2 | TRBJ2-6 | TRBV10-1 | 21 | TGCGCCAGCTTTACAAGACTAGCGGTTTTCGTGGGGAGCTCTGGGGCCAACGTCCTGACTTTC | CASFTRLAVFVGSSGANVLTF
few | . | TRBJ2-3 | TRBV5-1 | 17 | TGCGCCAGCAGCTTACCGGAAACCAAACCTAGCACAGATACGCAGTATTTT | CASSLPETKPSTDTQYF
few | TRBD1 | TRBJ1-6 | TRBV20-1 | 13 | TGCAGTGCCCGGGGACAGCCTTATTCACCCCTCCACTTT | CSARGQPYSPLHF
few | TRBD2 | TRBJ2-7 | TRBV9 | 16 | TGTGCCAGCAGCCCACGGGCTAGCGGTGCTTCCTACGAGCAGTACTTC | CASSPRASGASYEQYF
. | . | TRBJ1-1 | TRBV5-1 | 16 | TGCGCCAGCAGCTTGGCCGGTAGGGCGGGGGGAACTGAAGCTTTCTTT | CASSLAGRAGGTEAFF
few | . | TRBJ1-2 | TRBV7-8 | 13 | TGTGCCAGCAGCTTAGATCCCAGCGATGGCTACACCTTC | CASSLDPSDGYTF
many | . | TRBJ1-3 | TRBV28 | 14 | TGTGCCAGCAGTTTATCTGGTTCTGGAAACACCATATATTTT | CASSLSGSGNTIYF
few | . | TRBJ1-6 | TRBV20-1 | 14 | TGCAGTGCTCAAGCGGGGCTTAGGAATTCACCCCTCCACTTT | CSAQAGLRNSPLHF
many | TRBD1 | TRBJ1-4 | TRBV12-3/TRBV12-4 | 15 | TGTGCCAGCAGTTCCGACAGGGACGGCAAGAGAAAACTGTTTTTT | CASSSDRDGKRKLFF
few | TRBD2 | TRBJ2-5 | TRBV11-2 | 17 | TGTGCCAGCAGGCGAACCTCGGGACTAGCGGGAGAAGAGACCCAGTACTTC | CASRRTSGLAGEETQYF
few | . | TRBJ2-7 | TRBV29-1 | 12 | TGCAGCGTTTCGGGCGGCTCCTACGAGCAGTACTTC | CSVSGGSYEQYF
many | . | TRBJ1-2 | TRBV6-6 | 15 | TGTGCCAGCAGTTACTTGGACTCGAGCCGCTATGGCTACACCTTC | CASSYLDSSRYGYTF
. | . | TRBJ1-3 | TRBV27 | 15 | TGTGCCAGCTCCTATCGGGGCGGTACTGGAAACACCATATATTTT | CASSYRGGTGNTIYF
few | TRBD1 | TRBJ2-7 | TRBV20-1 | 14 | TGCAGTGCTAGAGATCCGGGACAGATCTACGAGCAGTACTTC | CSARDPGQIYEQYF